The entry below gives a single T cell receptor (beta chain) sequence along with its context. The data were obtained in a study of T cell responses to AZD1222 COVID-19 vaccine. Study summary: Second-dose recipients at about 4 or about 12 weeks were treated as one pooled group.

Deletions cut 2 bases from V and 2 bases from J, with 7 bases between. CDR1 MNHNS and CDR2 SASEGT come from the germline V gene. CDR3 length: 14 amino acids. Produced via immunoSEQ multiplex PCR; TCRdb's table is partial and in-frame only. Of 100,000 or so clones listed, about 83% are singletons. The sample was peripheral blood, taken on day 0 of AZD1222 vaccination. The chain recombines TRBV6-1 with TRBJ2-1, with a tentative D call TRBD1 (5 bases). The TCR originated in an adult in good health. CDR3 amino acids: CASSERQTYNEQFF. As DNA, the CDR3 is TGTGCCAGCAGTGAAAGACAGACCTACAATGAGCAGTTCTTC.